The 29 T cell receptor beta chains presented below share a single source sample, sequenced in a study of T cell responses to AZD1222 COVID-19 vaccine. This table comes from immunoSEQ multiplex PCR, and its TCRdb copy is limited to in-frame clones, with some not included. Found here are roughly 180,000 clones, about 90% of them singletons; the top ten hold 1.9%. The material sequenced was peripheral blood, taken on day 0 of AZD1222 vaccination. The receptors derive from an adult in good health.

The chain is built from TRBV10-1 and TRBJ1-4; TRBD1 agrees at 8 bases. The ends lost 0 bases at V and 8 bases at J; junction bases unmatched: 5. Germline CDR1 WNHNN, CDR2 SYGVQD (reference sequence). The CDR3 length is 15 residues. The CDR3 here is CASSESKQGAEKLFF. For the CDR3, the DNA is TGCGCCAGCAGTGAGTCGAAGCAGGGGGCAGAAAAACTGTTTTTT.

V gene TRBV30 combines with J gene TRBJ2-7, with 9 bases that match TRBD1. Germline CDR1 reads GTSNPN; CDR2 reads SVGIG (reference sequence). J was trimmed by 0 bases and V by 8 bases; bases with no gene match: 2. This CDR3 region has 12 residues. Written as DNA, the CDR3 is TGTGCCAGACAGGGGGACTCCTACGAGCAGTACTTC. This encodes CARQGDSYEQYF.

This chain uses TRBV28 with TRBJ2-5; TRBD2 agrees at 7 bases. Germline V gene lookup returns CDR1 MDHEN and CDR2 SYDVKM. This CDR3 has 19 residues. Trimming cost V 4 bases and J 7 bases; bases outside gene matches: 24. In DNA form, the CDR3 reads TGTGCCAGCAGTTCTCTAAAGCGGGACGGGGAAGGGGATGCGGGGACCCAGTACTTC. Encoded protein: CASSSLKRDGEGDAGTQYF.

This rearrangement joins TRBV19 to TRBJ1-5; maybe TRBD1 (6 bases). CDR1 and CDR2 from the germline V gene are LNHDA and SQIVND (reference sequence). The CDR3 extends over 15 amino acids. V gave up 5 bases and J gave up 5 bases, with 16 bases separating them. CDR3 bases: TGTGCCAGTAGTTTTAACAGGGCGTTTGATCAGCCCCAGCATTTT. Translated: CASSFNRAFDQPQHF. The full variable domain, rest sourced from reference TRBV19 and TRBJ1-5, is DGGITQSPKYLFRKEGQNVTLSCEQNLNHDAMYWYRQDPGQGLRLIYYSQIVNDFQKGDIAEGYSVSREKKESFPLTVTSAQKNPTAFYLCASSFNRAFDQPQHFGDGTRLSIL.

This chain joins TRBV6-4 and TRBJ1-1, with D hard to call. V was pared by 0 bases and J by 11 bases, with 13 bases between. CDR1 MRHNA and CDR2 SNTAGT come from the germline V gene. The CDR3 sequence is 13 residues long. CDR3 DNA sequence: TGTGCCAGCAGTGACTCCGTTGGGGAAACGGCTTTCTTT. Residues: CASSDSVGETAFF.

This chain joins TRBV7-3 and TRBJ2-1, with TRBD1 identical over 8 bases. The V segment lost 5 bases and the J segment 5 bases; nucleotides outside the gene matches: 5. The CDR3 totals 14 residues. Germline CDR1 is SGHTA and CDR2 is FQGTGA. The CDR3 DNA reads as TGTGCCAGCAGCCCGAGGACAGGGAACAATGAGCAGTTCTTC. Protein product: CASSPRTGNNEQFF.

The chain recombines TRBV30 with TRBJ2-7; TRBD1 matches 7 bases. The germline V gene encodes CDR1 GTSNPN and CDR2 SVGIG (reference sequence). After removal of 2 bases from V and 6 bases from J, the junction contained 7 bases not matched to a gene. The CDR3 sequence is 13 residues long. For the CDR3, the DNA is TGTGCCTGGAGTTTAACCACAGGGGCCGAGCAGTACTTC. This codes for CAWSLTTGAEQYF.

V and J are TRBV7-2 and TRBJ2-7; D assignment may be TRBD1 or TRBD2 (5 bases each). Germline loops: CDR1 SGHTA, CDR2 FQGNSA. Trimming shortened V by 1 base and J by 3 bases, and 13 bases separated the two germline ends. The CDR3 is 15 amino acids. CDR3 amino acids: CASSLGTGRIYEQYF. Written as DNA, the CDR3 is TGTGCCAGCAGCTTAGGTACGGGGCGGATCTACGAGCAGTACTTC.

This chain connects TRBV2 to TRBJ1-5; 7 bases fit TRBD1. Germline CDR1 and CDR2: SNHLY and FYNNEI. The CDR3 spans 13 residues. V lost 6 bases, J lost 7 bases, and 6 bases stayed unmatched. DNA of the CDR3: TGTGCCAGCAGAATAAGGGGGCGCCAGCCCCAGCATTTT. This sequence encodes CASRIRGRQPQHF.

DNA of the CDR3: TGTGCCAGCAGTTTACCGCAGGTTTGGAACACTGAAGCTTTCTTT. Amino acid sequence: CASSLPQVWNTEAFF. This sequence joins TRBV28 and TRBJ1-1, with unresolved D. V was cut by 2 bases and J by 1 base, with 11 bases left in between. Per germline, CDR1 MDHEN and CDR2 SYDVKM. CDR3 length: 15 amino acids.

The rearrangement uses TRBV28 and TRBJ1-1; 7 positions agree with TRBD1. This CDR3 spans 13 amino acids. Germline V CDR1 and CDR2: MDHEN, SYDVKM. After removal of 2 bases from V and 5 bases from J, the junction contained 2 bases not matched to a gene. This CDR3 reads CASSLTGETEAFF. CDR3 DNA: TGTGCCAGCAGTTTAACAGGGGAAACTGAAGCTTTCTTT.

This chain joins TRBV6-1 and TRBJ2-7; D gene ambiguous. CDR3 size: 11 residues. Between the trimmed V and J ends, which lost 5 bases and 5 bases, there was a span of 7 bases. Germline CDR1 and CDR2: MNHNS and SASEGT. CDR3 coding DNA: TGTGCCAGCAGTCGGACGAACGAGCAGTACTTC. Encoded protein: CASSRTNEQYF.

The V and J genes are TRBV12-2 and TRBJ1-6; TRBD1 was called by the table and not checked on the DNA. TRBV12-2 is labeled a pseudogene. The CDR3 runs to 15 residues. The CDR3 sequence is CASPVVDSFNSPLHF. The CDR3, as DNA: TGTGCAAGTCCCGTAGTAGACAGTTTCAATTCACCCCTCCACTTT.

The rearrangement joins TRBV30 to TRBJ1-6; D perhaps matches TRBD1 (5 bases). V was clipped by 5 bases and J by 16 bases, with 15 bases between them. The length of the CDR3 is 11 residues. Looked up from germline, CDR1 is GTSNPN and CDR2 is SVGIG (reference sequence). The DNA of the CDR3 is TGTGCCTGGGGGGAGGGGACCAAACTCCACTTT. This gives the protein CAWGEGTKLHF.

This chain joins TRBV27 and TRBJ2-3, with 7 bases aligning to TRBD1. CDR3 length equals 16 residues. V shed 0 bases and J 3 bases; nucleotides not matched to a gene: 6. Germline V lookup: CDR1 MNHEY, CDR2 SMNVEV (reference sequence). The CDR3 sequence: CASSLSVQGFTDTQYF. In nucleotides, the CDR3 is TGTGCCAGCAGTTTATCTGTACAGGGGTTTACAGATACGCAGTATTTT.

The chain links TRBV6-1 to TRBJ1-5; no definite D call. The V gene's germline CDR1 is MNHNS and CDR2 SASEGT. V gave up 3 bases and J gave up 1 base, with 7 bases separating them. This CDR3 is 14 amino acids long. The CDR3: CASSDQASNQPQHF. As DNA, the CDR3 is TGTGCCAGCAGTGATCAGGCAAGCAATCAGCCCCAGCATTTT.

About this clone itself: An end of the junction does not agree with germline; a read error may underlie this. The genes are TRBV7-8 and TRBJ2-7, with 7 positions matching TRBD2. This CDR3 is 14 amino acids long. Germline CDR1 and CDR2: SGHVS and FQNEAQ. CDR3 in DNA: TGTGCCAGCAGCTTATCGACTAGCTCCAACGAGCAGTACTTC. Its protein product is CASSLSTSSNEQYF.

This clone was counted only a few times. The rearrangement links TRBV3-1 (or the pseudogene TRBV3-2) to TRBJ1-1; D might be TRBD1 (5 bases). V shed 6 bases and J shed 4 bases, with 9 bases lying between them. Germline CDR1 reads LGHDT; CDR2 reads YNNKEL (reference sequence). This CDR3 contains 12 residues. Here the CDR3 DNA reads TGTGCCAGCAGGGGGACTACCACTGAAGCTTTCTTT. It is translated as CASRGTTTEAFF.

The CDR3 sequence is CASTPGQGIVNEQYF. The CDR3 DNA reads as TGTGCCAGCACTCCAGGACAGGGGATCGTCAACGAGCAGTACTTC. This chain connects TRBV6-5 to TRBJ2-7; 9 bases line up with TRBD1. The CDR3 covers 15 residues. The V segment lost 7 bases and the J segment 5 bases; nucleotides outside the gene matches: 12. Per the germline V gene, CDR1 is MNHEY and CDR2 is SVGAGI.

The rearrangement joins TRBV28 to TRBJ2-7, with TRBD1 as a possible D gene (6 bases). CDR1 and CDR2 (germline): MDHEN, SYDVKM. The ends were cut back, 1 base at V and 2 bases at J, with 12 bases in the middle. CDR3 length equals 15 residues. CDR3: CASSLSLDSTYEQYF. CDR3 DNA: TGTGCCAGCAGTTTATCTCTGGACAGCACCTACGAGCAGTACTTC.

The chain has TRBV28 and TRBJ2-2; the D is unclear. The CDR3 totals 14 residues. CDR1 is MDHEN, CDR2 SYDVKM, per germline. The V and J ends lost 5 bases and 0 bases respectively, with 7 bases between them. CDR3 DNA sequence: TGTGCCAGCAGTATCGACCCGAACACCGGGGAGCTGTTTTTT. It codes for CASSIDPNTGELFF.

The gene calls are TRBV7-8 and TRBJ1-1; D remains unclear. The CDR3 spans 14 residues. Germline V lookup: CDR1 SGHVS, CDR2 FQNEAQ. With 3 bases removed from V and 4 bases from J, the gap between germline ends came to 12 bases. This CDR3 is CASSLAQAGTEAFF. The CDR3 DNA is TGTGCCAGCAGCTTGGCCCAGGCCGGCACTGAAGCTTTCTTT.

This clone was seen once. V and J are TRBV5-1 and TRBJ1-1, with TRBD1 identical over 7 bases. V shed 4 bases, J shed 3 bases, and the junction held 6 bases outside the gene matches. The CDR3 has 14 residues. Germline-derived CDR1 and CDR2 are SGHRS and YFSETQ. The CDR3 here is CASSRRGSDTEAFF. In nucleotides, the CDR3 is TGCGCCAGCAGCCGCAGGGGGAGCGACACTGAAGCTTTCTTT. Combining the CDR3 with reference TRBV5-1 and TRBJ1-1 gives the whole variable domain KAGVTQTPRYLIKTRGQQVTLSCSPISGHRSVSWYQQTPGQGLQFLFEYFSETQRNKGNFPGRFSGRQFSNSRSEMNVSTLELGDSALYLCASSRRGSDTEAFFGQGTRLTVV.

The CDR3 region has the DNA TGTGCCAGCAGCAGGACAGCCACCTACGAGCAGTACTTC. Its translation is CASSRTATYEQYF. V usage is TRBV7-2 and J usage is TRBJ2-7; D perhaps matches TRBD1 (6 bases). Germline V gene lookup returns CDR1 SGHTA and CDR2 FQGNSA. Deletions cut 5 bases from V and 2 bases from J, with 10 bases between. CDR3 length: 13 amino acids.

The chain combines TRBV19 with TRBJ1-5; D is unclear. Per germline, CDR1 LNHDA and CDR2 SQIVND (reference sequence). This CDR3 contains 14 residues. V shed 3 bases and J shed 6 bases, with 12 bases lying between them. CDR3 DNA: TGTGCCAGTAGTATGCAGCTAGGGAGTCAGCCCCAGCATTTT. It yields the protein CASSMQLGSQPQHF.

This chain joins TRBV3-1 (or the pseudogene TRBV3-2) and TRBJ2-1; a weak D match, TRBD2 (6 bases). The CDR3 is 16 amino acids. Germline assignment: CDR1 LGHDT and CDR2 YNNKEL (reference sequence). V dropped 2 bases and J dropped 0 bases, with 11 bases sitting between them. CDR3 sequence (DNA): TGTGCCAGCAGCCAATTAGCGGTTAGCTCCTACAATGAGCAGTTCTTC. This encodes CASSQLAVSSYNEQFF.

This chain connects TRBV28 to TRBJ1-1; possible D gene TRBD1, 6 bases. V was cut by 9 bases and J by 1 base, with 12 bases left in between. CDR3 length: 13 residues. From germline, CDR1 is MDHEN and CDR2 SYDVKM. The CDR3 bases are TGTGCCAGTTACGACAGGTCGAACACTGAAGCTTTCTTT. This encodes CASYDRSNTEAFF.

This clone was recorded once. The chain is built from TRBV28 and TRBJ1-2, with D perhaps TRBD1 (5 bases). This CDR3 has 15 residues. CDR1 and CDR2 (germline): MDHEN, SYDVKM. Trimming took off 6 bases at V and 4 bases at J, with 18 bases between the two ends. CDR3 sequence reads: CASSRRGWTGYGYTF. For the CDR3, the DNA is TGTGCCAGCAGCCGGAGGGGATGGACGGGCTATGGCTACACCTTC.

The V and J genes are TRBV25-1 and TRBJ1-1; unclear D gene. The CDR3 runs to 11 residues. The V gene's germline CDR1 is MGHDK and CDR2 SYGVNS. Trimming shortened V by 3 bases and J by 6 bases, and 5 bases separated the two germline ends. CDR3 loop: CASSDYSEAFF. CDR3 nucleotide sequence: TGTGCCAGCAGTGATTATTCTGAAGCTTTCTTT. Variable domain in full (rest from reference TRBV25-1 and TRBJ1-1): EADIYQTPRYLVIGTGKKITLECSQTMGHDKMYWYQQDPGMELHLIHYSYGVNSTEKGDLSSESTVSRIRTEHFPLTLESARPSHTSQYLCASSDYSEAFFGQGTRLTVV.